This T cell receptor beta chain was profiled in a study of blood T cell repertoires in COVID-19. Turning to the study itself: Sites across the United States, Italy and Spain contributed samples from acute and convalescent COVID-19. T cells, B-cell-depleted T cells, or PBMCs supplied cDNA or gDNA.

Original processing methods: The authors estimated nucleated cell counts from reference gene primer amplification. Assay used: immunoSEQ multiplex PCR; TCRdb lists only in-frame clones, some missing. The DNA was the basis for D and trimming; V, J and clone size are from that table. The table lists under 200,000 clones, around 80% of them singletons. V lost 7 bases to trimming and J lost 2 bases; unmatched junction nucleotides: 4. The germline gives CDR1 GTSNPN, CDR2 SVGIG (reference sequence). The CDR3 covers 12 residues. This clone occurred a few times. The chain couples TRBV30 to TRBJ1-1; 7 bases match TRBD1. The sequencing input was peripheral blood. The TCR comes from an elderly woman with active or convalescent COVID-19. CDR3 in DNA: TGTGCCTCCAACAGGGGCAACACTGAAGCTTTCTTT. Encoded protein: CASNRGNTEAFF.